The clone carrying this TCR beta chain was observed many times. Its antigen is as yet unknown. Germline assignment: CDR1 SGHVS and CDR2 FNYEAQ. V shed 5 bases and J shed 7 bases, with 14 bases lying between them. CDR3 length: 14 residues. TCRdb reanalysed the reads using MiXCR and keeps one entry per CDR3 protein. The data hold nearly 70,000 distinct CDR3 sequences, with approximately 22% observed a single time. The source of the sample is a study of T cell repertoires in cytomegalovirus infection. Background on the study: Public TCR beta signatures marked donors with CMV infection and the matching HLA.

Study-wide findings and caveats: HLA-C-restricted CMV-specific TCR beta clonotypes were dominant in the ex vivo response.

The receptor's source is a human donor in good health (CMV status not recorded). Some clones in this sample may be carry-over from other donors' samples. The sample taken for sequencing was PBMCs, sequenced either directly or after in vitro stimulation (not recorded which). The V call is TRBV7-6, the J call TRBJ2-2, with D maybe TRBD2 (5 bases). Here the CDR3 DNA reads TGTGCCAGCAGCCCGGCCTACAGCGGCGGGGAGCTGTTTTTT. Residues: CASSPAYSGGELFF.